This T cell receptor (beta chain) stems from a study of blood T cell repertoires in COVID-19. Whole-study context: Italy, Spain and the United States were the sources of the convalescent and acute COVID-19 samples.

The cohort comprised adults aged about 18 to 89 years residing in about two dozen US areas. Membership in each cohort depended on participant-reported clinical history. Using immunoSEQ multiplex PCR, the repertoire was profiled, and TCRdb retains in-frame clones only, with some absent. This table holds about 220,000 clones, around 90% found once. J was trimmed by 5 bases and V by 5 bases; bases with no gene match: 5. The CDR3 has 12 residues. Per the germline V gene, CDR1 is SQVTM and CDR2 is ANQGSEA. The chain combines TRBV29-1 with TRBJ2-5; 7 bases are a match to TRBD2. The sequence derives from a woman aged 30 to 39 with acute COVID-19. The source material was PBMCs or T cells enriched from blood (not recorded which). DNA of the CDR3: TGCAGCGTTCCATCAGCGGGGGAGACCCAGTACTTC. It yields the protein CSVPSAGETQYF. The whole variable domain, filled in from reference TRBV29-1 and TRBJ2-5, reads SAVISQKPSRDICQRGTSLTIQCQVDSQVTMMFWYRQQPGQSLTLIATANQGSEATYESGFVIDKFPISRPNLTFSTLTVSNMSPEDSSIYLCSVPSAGETQYFGPGTRLLVL.